The TCR beta chain described here comes from a study of shared clonotypes between healthy human individuals (dated by TCRdb to between 2020 and 2021). As for the study more broadly: A couple of women and three men aged 18 to 49 years were included in the cohort. For each donor, CD4 naive and CD4 memory were each given three plates, CD8 naive was given two plates, and CD8 memory was given one plate. The study deeply sequenced blood TCR repertoires of about 5 healthy adults to estimate repertoire size and the extent of clonotype sharing between individuals. To increase sequencing depth and limit assay-specific biases, different laboratories used diverse techniques to prepare libraries and sequence TCR repertoires. Per donor, leukapheresis produced somewhere between about 0.94 and 10 billion PBMCs. The full study reports these points: Sampling was restricted to blood, and TCR repertoires in tissue are likely to differ from TCR repertoires in blood. Compared with non-shared clonotypes, clonotypes shared by all four sorted-subset donors had higher generation probabilities. Pairwise subsampling indicated that sequencing depth was expected to affect the degree of clonotype sharing among donors. Rarefaction of sorted-subset datasets indicated incomplete sequencing despite the large sequencing depth. Larger estimated clonotype richness was generally found for naive subsets than for memory subsets. Because the study included only a small number of donors, the genetic and exposure-history diversity represented was limited. About 5% of naive CD4, 3.5% of naive CD8, about 2.5% of memory CD4, and 0.4% of memory CD8 clonotypes were shared across several donors.

Of note for this clone: Its antigen is unknown. This may arise from a read error, as a much more abundant clone is one base away.

Healthy HIV-negative adults with no recently reported acute infections or vaccinations were included as donors. Every donor was a Caucasian adult living in Nashville, Tennessee, USA. CD4+ T cells were enriched through magnetic negative selection, after which naive cells were positively selected on CD45RA and the remaining negative fraction served as the memory subset. Blood was collected by leukapheresis, and PBMCs were isolated by Ficoll-Histopaque density gradient centrifugation and then cryopreserved in liquid nitrogen vapor phase. Purity and quantity of every magnetically sorted T cell population were checked by analytical flow cytometry. Genomic DNA was isolated from every sorted fraction and measured by UV absorbance on a Nanodrop 2000c. Using the deep immunoSEQ assay, multiplex PCR amplified TCR CDR3 regions from genomic DNA. Extracted genomic DNA from each cell subset was spread evenly across all wells of several immunoSEQ 96-well plates, with each plate serving as a replicate. For sorted subsets, each replicate PCR was loaded with 200 to 250 ng genomic DNA, equivalent to 32,000 or so T cell genomes. Purified libraries were measured with a Qubit 3.0 fluorometer, size-checked on a Bioanalyzer 2100, and measured again with the KAPA Library Quantification kit. A separate single-read 150-cycle Illumina NextSeq 550 flow cell was used to sequence each immunoSEQ 96-well plate. For the original study's pipeline: Because only junctional sequences without quality scores were contained in the immunoSEQ output, filtering matching that applied to full-length reads could not be performed. To assign V/J genes and CDR3, sequences were annotated using PyIR, a Python wrapper for IgBLAST v1.9, with IMGT germline references. Reads were removed for weak V/J assignments (E-value above 1e-6), missing CDR3, stop codons, out-of-frame junctions, or ambiguous translated residues. V3J clonotypes were defined as sequences sharing the same inferred V gene, J gene, and CDR3 amino acid sequence. Percentage overlap between repertoires was calculated by dividing the number of shared unique clonotypes by the size of the smaller repertoire. Three approaches were used to assess repertoire richness: RTK rarefaction, the Chao1 estimator, and Recon v2.1 estimates of unobserved clonotypes. Generation probabilities for all TCRbeta clonotypes obtained by the gDNA method from a few donors were computed using OLGA. TCRdb's version of the immuneACCESS table is confined to in-frame rearrangements and falls short of the full clone set. An unresolved V gene accounts for under half of the shortfall where checked; the remainder is of unknown origin. V, J and clone size are those of that table, while D and trimming were read from the DNA. This sample lists about a million clones; approximately 80% were detected once. About 0.89% of the sample belongs to the ten largest clones.

At the junction V is shortened by 5 bases and J by 1 base, with 3 bases in between. The cysteine opens and the phenylalanine closes a CDR3 of 12 amino acids. Only the CDR3 portion is preserved as DNA: 36 bases, with reading frame beginning at the first base. In the germline V gene, CDR1 corresponds to SGHTA and CDR2 to FQGNSA. The clonotype comes from a man between 18 and 35 years old in good health. Some clones in this sample may be carry-over from other donors' samples. The sequenced sample was memory CD4+ T cells from PBMCs. The cell subset or site label corresponds to: CD45RA-negative fraction. The rearranged chain carries TRBV7-2 and TRBJ1-5; the D gene lacks a confident call. DNA sequence: TGTGCCAGCAGCGGGAGCAATCAGCCCCAGCATTTT. Its amino acids are CASSGSNQPQHF.